The 31 T cell receptor beta chains below were found in one sample sequenced in a study of blood T cell repertoires in COVID-19. Method: immunoSEQ multiplex PCR; TCRdb's copy keeps in-frame clones and lacks some. The table has 150,000 to 200,000 clones, approximately 84% seen once; the top ten hold 22%. Input material: peripheral blood. These receptor sequences come from a woman of 80 years or more with acute or convalescent COVID-19.

The chain recombines TRBV12-3 or TRBV12-4 with TRBJ1-2, with 8 bases identical to TRBD1. The CDR3 totals 12 residues. V shed 6 bases, J shed 8 bases, and the junction held 5 bases outside the gene matches. For the CDR3, the DNA is TGTGCCAGCAGCCAGGACAGGGTAGGCTACACCTTC. Translated, it gives CASSQDRVGYTF.

V is TRBV5-6 and J is TRBJ2-2; TRBD2 matches 9 bases. With 4 bases clipped from V and 1 base from J, the junction kept 2 bases outside the gene matches. CDR3 length: 15 amino acids. The germline gives CDR1 SGHDT, CDR2 YYEEEE. CDR3 sequence reads: CASSGAGGNTGELFF. In nucleotides, the CDR3 is TGTGCCAGCAGCGGAGCGGGGGGGAACACCGGGGAGCTGTTTTTT.

The genes are TRBV2 and TRBJ1-2; tentative D call: TRBD1 (5 bases). Germline V gene sequence: CDR1 SNHLY, CDR2 FYNNEI. V dropped 8 bases and J dropped 6 bases, with 13 bases sitting between them. This CDR3 comprises 12 residues. The CDR3 DNA sequence: TGTGCCAGCCCCCAGGGAGGCAATGGCTACACCTTC. Its translation is CASPQGGNGYTF.

The chain recombines TRBV5-1 with TRBJ1-2; 10 nucleotides match TRBD1. The CDR3 has 14 residues. Germline CDR1 is SGHRS and CDR2 is YFSETQ. V lost 0 bases to trimming and J lost 8 bases; unmatched junction nucleotides: 4. In DNA, the CDR3 is TGCGCCAGCAGCTTGGGACAGGGGGCTGGCGGCTACACCTTC. It codes for CASSLGQGAGGYTF. Looking up the rest from reference TRBV5-1 and TRBJ1-2 gives the full variable domain: KAGVTQTPRYLIKTRGQQVTLSCSPISGHRSVSWYQQTPGQGLQFLFEYFSETQRNKGNFPGRFSGRQFSNSRSEMNVSTLELGDSALYLCASSLGQGAGGYTFGSGTRLTVV.

The count of this clone is one. A read error may account for a junction end that differs from germline. The chain has TRBV6-5 and TRBJ2-1; 8 bases agree with TRBD2. The CDR3 has 14 amino acids. CDR1 and CDR2 (germline): MNHEY, SVGAGI. The CDR3 bases are TGTGCCAGCAGTCCCCGTTCTAGCGGGTGGGTTTCGCTCTTC. Its protein is CASSPRSSGWVSLF.

This rearrangement joins TRBV6-2 or TRBV6-3 to TRBJ1-5, with TRBD1 as a possible D gene (6 bases). V lost 6 bases, J lost 5 bases, and 11 bases lay in between. The germline V gene has CDR1 MNHEY and CDR2 SVGEGT. The CDR3 runs 13 residues. The CDR3 region is CASSWTAYQPQHF. CDR3 coding DNA: TGTGCCAGCAGCTGGACAGCTTATCAGCCCCAGCATTTT.

This chain joins TRBV18 and TRBJ1-5, with D hard to call. Germline-derived CDR1 and CDR2 are KGHSH and LQKENI. The V end lost 2 bases, the J end lost 3 bases, and 8 bases lay between the germline ends. The CDR3 is 14 amino acids. In DNA form, the CDR3 reads TGTGCCAGCTCACCAGGTGGCCCCAATCAGCCCCAGCATTTT. Its protein product is CASSPGGPNQPQHF.

The V gene is TRBV11-2, the J gene TRBJ1-1, with D hard to call. Trimming cost V 5 bases and J 5 bases, with 12 bases left between them. This CDR3 contains 13 residues. Germline CDR1 and CDR2: SGHAT and FQNNGV. The DNA for the CDR3 is TGTGCCAGCAGCCGGTCAAGCCGAACTGAAGCTTTCTTT. Encoded protein: CASSRSSRTEAFF.

J is TRBJ1-5 and V is TRBV5-1, with TRBD1 as a possible D gene (5 bases). The V gene's germline CDR1 is SGHRS and CDR2 YFSETQ. V lost 0 bases and J lost 7, with 11 bases in between. CDR3 length equals 14 residues. The CDR3 sequence: CASSLDGRGQPQHF. DNA for the CDR3: TGCGCCAGCAGCTTGGACGGGAGGGGCCAGCCCCAGCATTTT.

CDR3 protein: CASSSRWTGRYNEQFF. Written as DNA, the CDR3 is TGTGCCAGCAGCTCTCGGTGGACAGGGAGATACAATGAGCAGTTCTTC. The V gene is TRBV9, the J gene TRBJ2-1, with 8 nucleotides matching TRBD1. Per the germline V gene, CDR1 is SGDLS and CDR2 is YYNGEE. The CDR3 contains 16 residues. Trimming cost V 4 bases and J 4 bases; bases outside gene matches: 10. The full variable domain, rest sourced from reference TRBV9 and TRBJ2-1, is DSGVTQTPKHLITATGQRVTLRCSPRSGDLSVYWYQQSLDQGLQFLIQYYNGEERAKGNILERFSAQQFPDLHSELNLSSLELGDSALYFCASSSRWTGRYNEQFFGPGTRLTVL.

This chain uses TRBV6-5 with TRBJ2-1; the D is unclear. The CDR3 runs 13 residues. The V end lost 0 bases, the J end lost 10 bases, and 10 bases lay between the germline ends. Germline CDR1 is MNHEY and CDR2 is SVGAGI. The CDR3 is CASSYSRRTEQFF. CDR3 bases: TGTGCCAGCAGTTACTCGCGTCGAACCGAGCAGTTCTTC.

The chain links TRBV11-2 to TRBJ1-2; 8 bases are a match to TRBD1. CDR3 length equals 14 residues. Unmatched junction bases numbered 9, after V lost 5 bases and J lost 7 bases. Germline assignment: CDR1 SGHAT and CDR2 FQNNGV. The CDR3 sequence: CASSLGQGSSGYTF. CDR3 sequence (DNA): TGTGCCAGCAGCCTAGGACAGGGTTCGAGTGGCTACACCTTC.

This clone was recorded a few times. The chain employs TRBV19 and TRBJ2-3, with 9 bases that match TRBD2. The CDR3 loop spans 14 amino acids. J gave up 8 bases and V 5 bases, and 8 bases lay outside the gene matches. Germline V gives CDR1 LNHDA, CDR2 SQIVND (reference sequence). CDR3 coding DNA: TGTGCCAGTAGTCTAGCGGGAACCCTTGGTACGCAGTATTTT. Residues: CASSLAGTLGTQYF.

V gene TRBV4-3 combines with J gene TRBJ1-2; TRBD1 matches 7 bases. The germline V gene encodes CDR1 LGHNA and CDR2 YSLEER. This CDR3 has 17 residues. Trimming removed 1 base from V and 4 bases from J; junction bases left unmatched: 12. CDR3 DNA: TGCGCCAGCAGCCAAGGGGCAGAGGGGGCGTCGATCTATGGCTACACCTTC. This encodes CASSQGAEGASIYGYTF.

This clone was found a few times. The V and J genes are TRBV5-5 and TRBJ2-7; perhaps TRBD1 as D (5 bases). Per germline, CDR1 SGHKS and CDR2 YYEKEE (reference sequence). The CDR3 extends over 14 amino acids. V was trimmed by 0 bases and J by 0 bases, leaving 7 bases between them. CDR3 loop: CASSLGQSSYEQYF. The CDR3 DNA sequence: TGTGCCAGCAGCTTGGGACAGAGCTCCTACGAGCAGTACTTC.

The table lists this clone with a count of one. V and J are TRBV2 and TRBJ1-5, with TRBD1 identical over 9 bases. Germline CDR1 is SNHLY and CDR2 is FYNNEI. The CDR3 is made up of 18 amino acids. After removal of 1 base from V and 7 bases from J, the junction contained 14 bases not matched to a gene. The CDR3 region is CASSEEDRGYSQRQPQHF. The DNA for the CDR3 is TGTGCCAGCAGTGAAGAGGACAGGGGCTACTCCCAGCGACAGCCCCAGCATTTT.

The V call is TRBV2, the J call TRBJ2-2; the D gene is possibly TRBD2 (6 bases). The ends were cut back, 6 bases at V and 5 bases at J, with 10 bases in the middle. The CDR3 is 13 amino acids. Germline CDR1 SNHLY, CDR2 FYNNEI. The CDR3 DNA reads as TGTGCCAGCAGAATGGAGGGGACCGGGGAGCTGTTTTTT. Its protein is CASRMEGTGELFF.

The chain uses TRBV19 and TRBJ1-1; D call uncertain. V was clipped by 2 bases and J by 0 bases, with 10 bases between them. The CDR3 consists of 15 residues. Per the germline V gene, CDR1 is LNHDA and CDR2 is SQIVND (reference sequence). The CDR3 reads CASSIMEGMNTEAFF. In DNA, the CDR3 is TGTGCCAGTAGTATAATGGAGGGAATGAACACTGAAGCTTTCTTT.

The V and J genes are TRBV3-1 (or the pseudogene TRBV3-2) and TRBJ1-2; D unclear. V lost 5 bases, J lost 6 bases, and 7 bases lay in between. Per the germline V gene, CDR1 is LGHDT and CDR2 is YNNKEL (reference sequence). This CDR3 region has 11 residues. CDR3 in amino acids: CASSAGNGYTF. Written as DNA, the CDR3 is TGTGCCAGCAGCGCGGGGAATGGCTACACCTTC.

V gene TRBV25-1 combines with J gene TRBJ1-2, with 9 positions matching TRBD1. The CDR3 spans 14 residues. The germline gives CDR1 MGHDK, CDR2 SYGVNS. J lost 5 bases, V lost 3 bases, and 4 bases had no gene match. CDR3 protein: CASSDDRGKYGYTF. The CDR3 DNA follows: TGTGCCAGCAGTGACGACAGGGGGAAGTATGGCTACACCTTC.

The rearrangement joins TRBV7-6 to TRBJ2-5; a weak D match, TRBD2 (6 bases). V was clipped by 1 base and J by 4 bases, with 10 bases between them. Looked up from germline, CDR1 is SGHVS and CDR2 is FNYEAQ. The CDR3 is 14 amino acids. The CDR3 nucleotides are TGTGCCAGCAGCTTAGGGGGGGAAGGAGAGACCCAGTACTTC. It codes for CASSLGGEGETQYF.

The V gene is TRBV6-5, the J gene TRBJ1-2; TRBD1 aligns across 7 bases. The CDR3 covers 12 residues. Germline loops: CDR1 MNHEY, CDR2 SVGAGI. V trimming: 5 bases; J trimming: 5 bases; junction bases outside the gene matches: 2. DNA for the CDR3: TGTGCCAGCAGTCAGACAGGGTATGGCTACACCTTC. The encoded protein is CASSQTGYGYTF.

The chain couples TRBV6-4 to TRBJ1-2, with 10 bases that match TRBD1. The CDR3 extends over 14 amino acids. Germline assignment: CDR1 MRHNA and CDR2 SNTAGT. Trimming took 6 bases from V and 4 from J; bases not matched to a gene: 5. CDR3 protein: CASSLDRGSYGYTF. The CDR3 DNA reads as TGTGCCAGCAGCCTGGACAGGGGGAGCTATGGCTACACCTTC.

The rearrangement links TRBV27 to TRBJ1-5, with a weak D call TRBD1 (5 bases). The CDR3 spans 15 residues. The V end was cut by 6 bases, the J end by 2 bases, with 14 bases between. CDR1 MNHEY and CDR2 SMNVEV come from the germline V gene (reference sequence). As DNA, the CDR3 is TGTGCCAGCAGCCCGGGGGTATCGGGCAATCAGCCCCAGCATTTT. It translates to CASSPGVSGNQPQHF.

The chain employs TRBV7-2 and TRBJ1-6; TRBD1 matches at 8 bases. The germline gives CDR1 SGHTA, CDR2 FQGNSA. CDR3 length: 15 residues. With 1 base clipped from V and 7 bases from J, the junction kept 3 bases outside the gene matches. The CDR3 DNA sequence: TGTGCCAGCAGCTTAGAATGGACAGGGAATTCACCCCTCCACTTT. Residues: CASSLEWTGNSPLHF.

V and J are TRBV19 and TRBJ2-7; 9 nucleotides align to TRBD1. Per germline, CDR1 LNHDA and CDR2 SQIVND (reference sequence). The CDR3 covers 16 residues. V lost 0 bases, J lost 9 bases, and 12 bases stayed unmatched. The CDR3 DNA sequence: TGTGCCAGTAGTATAGAGTCCGGGACAGGGACCTCCCCGCAGTACTTC. Protein sequence: CASSIESGTGTSPQYF.

The chain employs TRBV12-5 and TRBJ2-7; D is unresolved. Germline V gene data show CDR1 as LGHNT and CDR2 as FRNRAP. V was shortened by 1 base and J by 7 bases, with 8 bases between the two germline ends. This CDR3 has 12 residues. As DNA, the CDR3 is TGTGCTAGTGGTTTGGGGCGAGGAGAGCAGTACTTC. Protein product: CASGLGRGEQYF.

V usage is TRBV5-6 and J usage is TRBJ2-3; maybe TRBD1 (6 bases). From germline, CDR1 is SGHDT and CDR2 YYEEEE. The CDR3 covers 13 residues. The germline V and J ends were trimmed by 3 bases and 5 bases, with 10 bases remaining between them. CDR3 nucleotide sequence: TGTGCCAGCAGCTCTGGACAGCGAGATACGCAGTATTTT. Protein: CASSSGQRDTQYF.

This chain links TRBV29-1 with TRBJ2-4; TRBD1 might be the D (5 bases). The germline CDR1 and CDR2 sequences are SQVTM and ANQGSEA. Trimming shortened V by 2 bases and J by 7 bases, and 12 bases separated the two germline ends. The length of the CDR3 is 13 residues. The CDR3 sequence is CSVERGKGNIQYF. DNA of the CDR3: TGCAGCGTTGAAAGGGGTAAGGGGAACATTCAGTACTTC.

The genes are TRBV19 and TRBJ1-4; weak D call: TRBD1 (5 bases). Trimming pared 6 bases from V and 0 bases from J, leaving 11 bases between. This CDR3 has 15 residues. Germline V gene sequence: CDR1 LNHDA, CDR2 SQIVND (reference sequence). The CDR3, as DNA: TGTGCCAGTAGGCGAGACAGTGCAACTAATGAAAAACTGTTTTTT. This codes for CASRRDSATNEKLFF.

The CDR3 here is CASSLVRGVYNEQFF. The CDR3, as DNA: TGTGCCAGCAGCTTGGTCAGGGGAGTCTACAATGAGCAGTTCTTC. The V gene is TRBV5-6, the J gene TRBJ2-1; possible D gene TRBD1, 6 bases. Germline CDR1 SGHDT, CDR2 YYEEEE. V lost 0 bases and J lost 3, with 10 bases in between. The CDR3 length is 15 residues.